This T cell receptor (beta chain) came from a study of human T cells and chemical hapten exposure. About the study: The study sensitized with 2% DPC on a 2 cm by 2 cm patch of upper inner arm skin.

Trimming pared 6 bases from V and 6 bases from J, leaving 12 bases between. This CDR3 contains 14 residues. Germline CDR1 KGHSH, CDR2 LQKENI. As processed by the authors: Per-sample TCR counts ranged from about 23,224 to 750,000, median 95,638. MiXCR, applied by TCRdb to the RACE reads, yields one record per CDR3 protein. The V and J calls and clone size are TCRdb's, not the authors'. Of some 190,000 distinct CDR3 sequences detected, about 22% appear once; the ten largest clones hold approximately 6.4%. Study findings and constraints: Among TCRs, those above 1 in 1000 frequency were unaffected by DPC sensitization.

Time point noted: patch test 1, 2 weeks after DPC sensitization. The treatment denotes: therapeutic diphenylcyclopropenone sensitization with weekly scalp DPC. Blood was drawn before each patch test was applied. This clonotype was seen more than once but under ten times. Its antigen is not known. The sample consisted of whole blood, taken in connection with sensitization to the hapten diphenylcyclopropenone (DPC). This TCR came from a woman aged 50 to 60 with alopecia areata. Some clones in this sample may be carry-over from other donors' samples. The gene calls are TRBV18 and TRBJ1-6; possible D gene TRBD1, 5 bases. The CDR3 nucleotides are TGTGCCAGCTCTCCGGGACGGTCTAATTCACCCCTCCACTTT. It specifies CASSPGRSNSPLHF.